This T cell receptor (beta chain) was sequenced during a study of beta chain features in type 1 diabetes. Across the whole study: No age, gender or cell yield differences were seen between patients and healthy donors.

Every isolated RNA sample was fully reverse transcribed, so sequencing captured expressed TCRB transcripts. The repertoire was sequenced with immunoSEQ multiplex PCR; TCRdb's copy has only in-frame clones and lacks some. The sample has roughly 700,000 clones; under 15% are singletons. General observations from the study: Reduced insertions and increased deletions marked VDJ junctions in type 1 diabetes patients. The study found moderately but significantly shorter TCRB CDR3s in all four CD4+ subsets of Type 1 diabetes patients. Whether TCRB rearrangement is influenced by HLA type was left unresolved in this analysis.

Worth noting for this clone: Its antigen remains unidentified.

CDR1 MGHDK and CDR2 SYGVNS come from the germline V gene. The CDR3 spans 13 residues. V was shortened by 1 base and J by 8 bases, with 11 bases between the two germline ends. Material: naive CD4+ T cells from blood. The origin of this receptor is a man younger than 30 with type 1 diabetes. V and J are TRBV25-1 and TRBJ1-2; tentatively, D is TRBD1 (5 bases). CDR3 nucleotides: TGTGCCAGCAGTGAATTGCCCAGGGCGGGCTACACCTTC. Protein: CASSELPRAGYTF.